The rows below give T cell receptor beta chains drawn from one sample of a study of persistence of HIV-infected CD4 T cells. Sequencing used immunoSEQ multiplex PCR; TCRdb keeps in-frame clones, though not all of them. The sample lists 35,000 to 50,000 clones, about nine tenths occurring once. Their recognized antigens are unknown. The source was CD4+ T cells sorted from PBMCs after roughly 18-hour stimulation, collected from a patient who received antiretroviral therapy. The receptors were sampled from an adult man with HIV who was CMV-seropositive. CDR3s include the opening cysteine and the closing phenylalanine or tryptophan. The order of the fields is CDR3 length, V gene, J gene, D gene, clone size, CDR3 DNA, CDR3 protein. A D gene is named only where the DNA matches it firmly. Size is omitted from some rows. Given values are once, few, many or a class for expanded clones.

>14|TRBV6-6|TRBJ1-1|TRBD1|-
TGTGCCAGCAGTTTACGACAGGGGAACACTGAAGCTTTCTTT
CASSLRQGNTEAFF
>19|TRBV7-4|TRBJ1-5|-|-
TGTGCCAGCAGCTTAAAGCCTCGGGCAGGCCCCCGTATTAATCAGCCCCAGCATTTT
CASSLKPRAGPRINQPQHF
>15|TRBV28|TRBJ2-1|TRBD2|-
TGTGCCAGCAGGTATAGCGGGGGGCCCTACAATGAGCAGTTCTTC
CASRYSGGPYNEQFF
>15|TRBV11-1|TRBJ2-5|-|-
TGTGCCAGCAGCTTAGAGGGACGGTCGGGAGAGACCCAGTACTTC
CASSLEGRSGETQYF
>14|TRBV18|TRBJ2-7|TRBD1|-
TGTGCCAGCTCTGCGGGACAGGGTACCTACGAGCAGTACTTC
CASSAGQGTYEQYF
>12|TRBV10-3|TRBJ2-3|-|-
TGTGCCATCTCGGCGGGACTAGATACGCAGTATTTT
CAISAGLDTQYF
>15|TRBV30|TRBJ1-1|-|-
TGTGCCTGGAGTGTACATGGGACTTTGGGAACTGAAGCTTTCTTT
CAWSVHGTLGTEAFF
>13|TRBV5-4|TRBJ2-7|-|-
TGTGCCAGCAGCATTGGACAATCCTACGAGCAGTACTTC
CASSIGQSYEQYF
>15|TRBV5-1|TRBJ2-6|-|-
TGCGCCAGCAGCTTGGGAGGGTCTGGGGCCAACGTCCTGACTTTC
CASSLGGSGANVLTF
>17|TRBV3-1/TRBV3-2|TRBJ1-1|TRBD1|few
TGTGCCAGCAGCCAAGATCCCCCGACAGGGGGCAACACTGAAGCTTTCTTT
CASSQDPPTGGNTEAFF
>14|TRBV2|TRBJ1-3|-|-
TGTGCCGGGTGGCCAGGCTTCTCTGGAAACACCATATATTTT
CAGWPGFSGNTIYF
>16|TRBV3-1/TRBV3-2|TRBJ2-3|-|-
TGTGCCAGCAGCCAATTTACTAGCAATGAGCAAGATACGCAGTATTTT
CASSQFTSNEQDTQYF
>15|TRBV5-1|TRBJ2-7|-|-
TGCGCCAGCAGTGAGACAGGCCGGGAATTCTACGAGCAGTACTTC
CASSETGREFYEQYF
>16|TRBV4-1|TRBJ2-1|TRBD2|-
TGCGCCAGCAGCCGCGGACTAGCGGGGGGCTACAATGAGCAGTTCTTC
CASSRGLAGGYNEQFF
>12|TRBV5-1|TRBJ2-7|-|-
TGCGCCAGCAGCTCCCAGGGCTACGAGCAGTACTTC
CASSSQGYEQYF
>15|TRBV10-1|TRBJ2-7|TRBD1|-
TGCGCCAGCAGTGAGTCAGATAGGGGGCCCACCGAGCAGTACTTC
CASSESDRGPTEQYF
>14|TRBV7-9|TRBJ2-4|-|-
TGTGCCAGCAGCTTAGTTGGGGGCAAAAACATTCAGTACTTC
CASSLVGGKNIQYF
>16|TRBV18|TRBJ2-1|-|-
TGTGCCAGCTCACGCGGCGAGGGGCCGTCCTACAATGAGCAGTTCTTC
CASSRGEGPSYNEQFF
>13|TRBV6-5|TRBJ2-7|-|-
TGTGCCAGCAAACAGACGGGATACTACGAGCAGTACTTC
CASKQTGYYEQYF
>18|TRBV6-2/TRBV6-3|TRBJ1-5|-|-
TGTGCCAGCAGTTGGACAGCGAATACGATTTATAGCAATCAGCCCCAGCATTTT
CASSWTANTIYSNQPQHF
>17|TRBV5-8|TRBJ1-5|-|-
TGTGCCAGCAGCCCCGGCGGAGGGTGGGTTTCGGGGCAGCCCCAGCATTTT
CASSPGGGWVSGQPQHF
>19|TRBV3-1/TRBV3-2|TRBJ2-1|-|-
TGTGCCAGCAGTCGCGGGACACAACTGGGGCGGACAATGACAATAGAGCAGTTCTTC
CASSRGTQLGRTMTIEQFF
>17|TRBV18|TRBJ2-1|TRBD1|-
TGTGCCAGCTCACAAGGACAGGGGCGTTCCACCTACAATGAGCAGTTCTTC
CASSQGQGRSTYNEQFF
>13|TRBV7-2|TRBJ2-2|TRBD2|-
TGTGCCAGCAGCCCGGGGGGGGCCCTTGAGCTGTTTTTT
CASSPGGALELFF
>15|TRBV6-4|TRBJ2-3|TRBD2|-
TGTGCCAGCAGTGACGGGCGGGGGGACACAGATACGCAGTATTTT
CASSDGRGDTDTQYF
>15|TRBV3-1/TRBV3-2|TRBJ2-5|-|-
TGTGCCAGCAGCCAAGAGCGCAGGTTTCAAGAGACCCAGTACTTC
CASSQERRFQETQYF
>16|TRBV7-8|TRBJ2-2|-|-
TGTGCCAGCAGCTTAGCGGGGGGTCCGAACACCGGGGAGCTGTTTTTT
CASSLAGGPNTGELFF
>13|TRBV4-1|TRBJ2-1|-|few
TGCGCCAGCAGCCAAGCCGTAAGATATGAGCAGTTCTTC
CASSQAVRYEQFF
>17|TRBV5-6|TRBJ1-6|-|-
TGTGCCAGCAGCATGGGAGGTAGAGGGGCGTTCTATTCACCCCTCCACTTT
CASSMGGRGAFYSPLHF
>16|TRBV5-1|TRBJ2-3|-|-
TGCGCCAGCAGAGCACGACTAGTGGAAGGGATAGATACGCAGTATTTT
CASRARLVEGIDTQYF
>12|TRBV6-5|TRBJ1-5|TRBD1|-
TGTGCCTGCGGAGACAGGGATCAGCCCCAGCATTTT
CACGDRDQPQHF
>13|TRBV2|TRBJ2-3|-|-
TGTGCCAGCAGCATACTCCGCACAGATACGCAGTATTTT
CASSILRTDTQYF
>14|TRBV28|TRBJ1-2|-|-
TGTGCCAGCAGTCCAGGACGGCACAACTATGGCTACACCTTC
CASSPGRHNYGYTF
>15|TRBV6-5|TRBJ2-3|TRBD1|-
TGTGCCAGCAGAGACAGGGGGAGAGACACAGATACGCAGTATTTT
CASRDRGRDTDTQYF
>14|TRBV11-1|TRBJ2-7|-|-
TGTGCCAGCAGCCGAAGTGACACCGCCTACGAGCAGTACTTC
CASSRSDTAYEQYF
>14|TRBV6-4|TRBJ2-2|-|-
TGTGCCAGCAGACACAGGGAGGACACCGGGGAGCTGTTTTTT
CASRHREDTGELFF
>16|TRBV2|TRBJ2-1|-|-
TGTGCCAGCAGACGAGACTACTCGAGCTCCTACAATGAGCAGTTCTTC
CASRRDYSSSYNEQFF
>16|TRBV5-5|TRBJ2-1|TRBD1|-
TGTGCCAGCAGCTCGACAGGGGGCTACTCCTACAATGAGCAGTTCTTC
CASSSTGGYSYNEQFF
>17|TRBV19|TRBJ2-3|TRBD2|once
TGTGCCAGTAGTCTCAGGACTAGCGGGGGGGGCACAGATACGCAGTATTTT
CASSLRTSGGGTDTQYF
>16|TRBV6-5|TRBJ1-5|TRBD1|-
TGTGCCAGCAGTTCCGGTATCAGGGGGCAGGGGCAGCCCCAGCATTTT
CASSSGIRGQGQPQHF
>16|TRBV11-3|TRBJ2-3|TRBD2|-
TGTGCCAGCAGCTCCGGACTAGCGGGGGGGCCGGGTACGCAGTATTTT
CASSSGLAGGPGTQYF